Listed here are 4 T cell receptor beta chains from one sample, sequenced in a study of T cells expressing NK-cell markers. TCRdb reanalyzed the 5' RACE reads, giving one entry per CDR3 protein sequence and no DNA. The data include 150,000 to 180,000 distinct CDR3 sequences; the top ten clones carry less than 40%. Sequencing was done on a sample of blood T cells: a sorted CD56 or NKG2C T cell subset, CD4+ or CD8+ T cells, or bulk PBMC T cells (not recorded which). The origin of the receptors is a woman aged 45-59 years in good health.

CDR3 protein: CSVDRSRAGPTEAFF. The rearrangement links TRBV29-1 to TRBJ1-1; the D call of TRBD1 rests on TCRdb alone, since no DNA is present to check it. The CDR3 extends over 15 amino acids. The germline gives CDR1 SQVTM, CDR2 ANQGSEA.

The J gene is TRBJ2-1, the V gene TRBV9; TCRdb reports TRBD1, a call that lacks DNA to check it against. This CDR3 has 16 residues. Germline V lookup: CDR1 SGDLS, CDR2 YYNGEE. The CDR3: CASSVRGGSGYNEQFF.

The CDR3 loop reads CATSDLGKGAMNTEAFF. The J gene is TRBJ1-1, the V gene TRBV24-1; TCRdb returns TRBD1, unconfirmable since there is no DNA. Per the germline V gene, CDR1 is KGHDR and CDR2 is SFDVKD. This CDR3 region has 17 residues.

The CDR3 protein is CASSQEFTGGEQFF. This chain joins TRBV4-1 and TRBJ2-1; the D call from TCRdb, TRBD2, cannot be confirmed without DNA. The CDR3 contains 14 residues. Germline loops: CDR1 MGHRA, CDR2 YSYEKL.